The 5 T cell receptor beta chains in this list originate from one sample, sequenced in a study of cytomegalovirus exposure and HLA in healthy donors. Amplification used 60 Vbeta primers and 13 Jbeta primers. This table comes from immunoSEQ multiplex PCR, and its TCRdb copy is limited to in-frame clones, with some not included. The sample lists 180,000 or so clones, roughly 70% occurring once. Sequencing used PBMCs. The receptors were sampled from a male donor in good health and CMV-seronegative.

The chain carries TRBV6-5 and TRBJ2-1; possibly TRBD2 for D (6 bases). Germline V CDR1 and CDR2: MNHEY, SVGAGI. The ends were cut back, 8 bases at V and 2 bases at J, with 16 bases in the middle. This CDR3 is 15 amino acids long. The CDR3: CASWGNGGPYNEQFF. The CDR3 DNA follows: TGTGCCAGCTGGGGCAACGGGGGACCCTACAATGAGCAGTTCTTC.

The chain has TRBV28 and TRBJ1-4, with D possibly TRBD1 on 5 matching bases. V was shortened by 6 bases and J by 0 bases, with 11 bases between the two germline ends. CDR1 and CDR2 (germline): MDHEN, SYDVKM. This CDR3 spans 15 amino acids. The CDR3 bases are TGTGCCAGCAGCTGGGGGGGGGCAACTAATGAAAAACTGTTTTTT. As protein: CASSWGGATNEKLFF.

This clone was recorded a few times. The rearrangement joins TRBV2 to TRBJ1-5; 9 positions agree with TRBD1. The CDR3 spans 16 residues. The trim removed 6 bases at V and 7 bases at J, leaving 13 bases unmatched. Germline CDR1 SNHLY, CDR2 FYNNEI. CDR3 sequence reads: CASRLALQGAGQPQHF. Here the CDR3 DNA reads TGTGCCAGCAGGTTAGCCCTACAGGGGGCAGGACAGCCCCAGCATTTT.

The CDR3 sequence: CSVAGTTSSYNEQFF. In DNA form, the CDR3 reads TGCAGCGTTGCCGGGACTACGAGCTCCTACAATGAGCAGTTCTTC. The rearrangement links TRBV29-1 to TRBJ2-1; 7 nucleotides agree with TRBD2. Germline values: CDR1 SQVTM, CDR2 ANQGSEA. Losses at the gene ends were 4 bases for V and 0 bases for J; bases not matched to a gene: 6. CDR3 length: 15 residues.

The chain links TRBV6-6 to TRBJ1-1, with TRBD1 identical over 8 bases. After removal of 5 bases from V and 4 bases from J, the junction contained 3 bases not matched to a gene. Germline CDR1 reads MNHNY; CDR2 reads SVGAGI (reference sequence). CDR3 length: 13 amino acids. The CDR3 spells CASSRQGSTEAFF. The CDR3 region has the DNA TGTGCCAGCAGTAGACAGGGGAGCACTGAAGCTTTCTTT.